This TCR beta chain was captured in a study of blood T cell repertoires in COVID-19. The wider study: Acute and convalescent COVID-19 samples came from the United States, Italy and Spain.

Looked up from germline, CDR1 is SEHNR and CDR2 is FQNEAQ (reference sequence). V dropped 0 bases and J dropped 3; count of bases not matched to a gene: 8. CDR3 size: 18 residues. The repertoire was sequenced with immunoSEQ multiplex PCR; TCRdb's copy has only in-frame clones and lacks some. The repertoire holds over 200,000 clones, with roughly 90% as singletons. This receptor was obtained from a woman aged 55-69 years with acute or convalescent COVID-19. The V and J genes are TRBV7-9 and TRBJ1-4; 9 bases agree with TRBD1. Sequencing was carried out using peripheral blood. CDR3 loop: CASSLAITGGKSNEKLFF. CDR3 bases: TGTGCCAGCAGCTTAGCGATTACAGGGGGCAAGTCTAATGAAAAACTGTTTTTT.